Sequencing of this T cell receptor beta chain was carried out in a study of blood T cell repertoires in COVID-19. Study context: Material from acute and convalescent COVID-19 was sourced from the United States, Italy and Spain. T cells, B-cell-depleted T cells, or PBMCs provided the cDNA or gDNA that served as material.

The CDR3 contains 15 residues. Unmatched junction bases numbered 3, after V lost 6 bases and J lost 1 base. Germline CDR1 and CDR2: MNHEY and SMNVEV (reference sequence). In the original processing: Amplified reference gene primers provided the basis for estimating nucleated cell counts. The method was immunoSEQ multiplex PCR; TCRdb's version includes in-frame clones alone and lacks a portion of them. The DNA gave D and trimming, while V, J and clone size come from that table. The data hold 100,000 or so clones, with 80% observed a single time. The clonotype originates from a woman aged 70-85 years with acute or convalescent COVID-19. The sequencing input was peripheral blood. The chain uses TRBV27 and TRBJ1-6, with 7 bases identical to TRBD1. This chain's CDR3 is CASRTGFSYNSPLHF. In nucleotides, the CDR3 is TGTGCCAGCAGGACAGGGTTTTCCTATAATTCACCCCTCCACTTT.